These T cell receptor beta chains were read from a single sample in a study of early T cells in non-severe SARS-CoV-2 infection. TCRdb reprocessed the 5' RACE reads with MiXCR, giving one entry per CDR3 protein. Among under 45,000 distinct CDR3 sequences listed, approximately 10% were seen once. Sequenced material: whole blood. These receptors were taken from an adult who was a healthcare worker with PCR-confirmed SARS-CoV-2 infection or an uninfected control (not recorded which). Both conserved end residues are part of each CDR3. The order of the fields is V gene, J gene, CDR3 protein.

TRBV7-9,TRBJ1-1,CASSKGQGKIAEAFF
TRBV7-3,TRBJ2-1,CASSRRTIGGDEQFF
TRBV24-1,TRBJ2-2,CATSDPGGRDGELFF
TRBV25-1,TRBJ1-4,CASSEYGGRRYEKLFF
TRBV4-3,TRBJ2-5,CASSQDEGGGETQYF
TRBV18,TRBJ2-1,CASSPLQGGEQFF
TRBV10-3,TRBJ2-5,CAITDNQETQYF
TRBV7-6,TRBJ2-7,CASSTRDRGEQYF
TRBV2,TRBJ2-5,CAGKTGGYQETQYF
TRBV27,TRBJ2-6,CASSFLEFSGANVLTF